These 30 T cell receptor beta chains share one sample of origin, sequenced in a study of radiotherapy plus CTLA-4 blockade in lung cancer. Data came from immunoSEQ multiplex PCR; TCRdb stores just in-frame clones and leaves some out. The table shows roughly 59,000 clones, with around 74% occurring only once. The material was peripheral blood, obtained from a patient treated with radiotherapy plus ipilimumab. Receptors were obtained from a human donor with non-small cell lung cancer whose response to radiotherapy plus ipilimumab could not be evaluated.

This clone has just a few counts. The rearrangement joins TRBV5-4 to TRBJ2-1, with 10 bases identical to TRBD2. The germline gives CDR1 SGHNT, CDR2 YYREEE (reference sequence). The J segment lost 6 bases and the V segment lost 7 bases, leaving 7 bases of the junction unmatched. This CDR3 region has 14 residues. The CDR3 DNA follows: TGTGCCAGCCAGGCTAGCGGGGGTTCCAATGAGCAGTTCTTC. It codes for CASQASGGSNEQFF.

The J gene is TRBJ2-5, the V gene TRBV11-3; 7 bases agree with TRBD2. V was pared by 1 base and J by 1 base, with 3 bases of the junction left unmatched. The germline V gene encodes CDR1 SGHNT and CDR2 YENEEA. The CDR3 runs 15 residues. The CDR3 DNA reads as TGTGCCAGCAGCTTAGGGCGGGGGACCCAAGAGACCCAGTACTTC. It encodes CASSLGRGTQETQYF.

CDR3 region: CACFRGNTEAFF. The CDR3 DNA reads TGTGCGTGTTTTAGAGGGAACACTGAAGCTTTCTTT. J is TRBJ1-1 and V is TRBV27; no reliable D call. CDR1 and CDR2 from the germline V gene are MNHEY and SMNVEV (reference sequence). This CDR3 is 12 amino acids long.

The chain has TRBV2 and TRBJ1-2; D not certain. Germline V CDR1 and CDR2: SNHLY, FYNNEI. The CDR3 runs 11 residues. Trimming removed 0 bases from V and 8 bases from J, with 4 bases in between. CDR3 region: CASSEARGYTF. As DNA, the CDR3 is TGTGCCAGCAGTGAAGCGAGGGGCTACACCTTC.

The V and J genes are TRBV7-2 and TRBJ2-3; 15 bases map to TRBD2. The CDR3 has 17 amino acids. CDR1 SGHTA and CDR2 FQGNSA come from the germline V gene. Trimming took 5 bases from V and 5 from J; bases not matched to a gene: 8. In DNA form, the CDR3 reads TGTGCCAGCAGCCCACGAGGACTAGCGGGGGGGCAAGATACGCAGTATTTT. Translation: CASSPRGLAGGQDTQYF.

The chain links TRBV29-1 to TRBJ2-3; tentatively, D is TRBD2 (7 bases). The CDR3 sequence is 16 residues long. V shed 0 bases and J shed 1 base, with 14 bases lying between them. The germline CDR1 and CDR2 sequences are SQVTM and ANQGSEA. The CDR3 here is CSVEDWGGAGTDTQYF. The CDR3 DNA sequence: TGCAGCGTTGAAGATTGGGGGGGGGCCGGCACAGATACGCAGTATTTT.

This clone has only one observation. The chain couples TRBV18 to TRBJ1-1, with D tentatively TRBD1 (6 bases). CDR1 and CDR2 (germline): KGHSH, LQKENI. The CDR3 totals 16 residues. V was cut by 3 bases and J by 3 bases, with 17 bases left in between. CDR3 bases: TGTGCCAGCTCACCCCCATCGGGAGGGGGGGACACTGAAGCTTTCTTT. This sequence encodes CASSPPSGGGDTEAFF.

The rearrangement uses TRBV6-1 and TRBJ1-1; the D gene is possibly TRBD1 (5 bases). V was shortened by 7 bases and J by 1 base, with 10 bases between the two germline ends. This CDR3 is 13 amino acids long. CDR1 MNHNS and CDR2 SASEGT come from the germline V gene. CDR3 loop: CASMRQSNTEAFF. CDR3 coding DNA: TGTGCCAGCATGCGACAGTCGAACACTGAAGCTTTCTTT.

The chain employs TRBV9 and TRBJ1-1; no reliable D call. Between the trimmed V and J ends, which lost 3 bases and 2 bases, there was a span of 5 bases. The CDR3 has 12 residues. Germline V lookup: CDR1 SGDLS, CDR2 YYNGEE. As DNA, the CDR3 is TGTGCCAGCAGCGGACTTAACACTGAAGCTTTCTTT. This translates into CASSGLNTEAFF.

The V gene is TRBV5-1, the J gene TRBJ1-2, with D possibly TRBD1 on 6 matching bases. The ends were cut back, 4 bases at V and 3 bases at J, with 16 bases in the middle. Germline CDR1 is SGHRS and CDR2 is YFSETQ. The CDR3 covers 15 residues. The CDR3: CASSTGRTDYYGYTF. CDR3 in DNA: TGCGCCAGCAGCACCGGACGGACAGATTACTATGGCTACACCTTC.

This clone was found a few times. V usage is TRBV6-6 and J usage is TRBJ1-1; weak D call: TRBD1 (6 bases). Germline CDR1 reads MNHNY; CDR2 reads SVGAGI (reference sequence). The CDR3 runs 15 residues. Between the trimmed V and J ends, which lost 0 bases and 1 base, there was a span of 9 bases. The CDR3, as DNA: TGTGCCAGCAGTTACTCAAGGACAGCGAACACTGAAGCTTTCTTT. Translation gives CASSYSRTANTEAFF.

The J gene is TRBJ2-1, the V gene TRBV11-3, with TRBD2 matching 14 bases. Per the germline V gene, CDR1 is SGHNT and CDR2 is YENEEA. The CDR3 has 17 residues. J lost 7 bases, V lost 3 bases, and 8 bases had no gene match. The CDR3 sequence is CASSLVGLAGGTNEQFF. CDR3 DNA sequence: TGTGCCAGCAGCTTGGTTGGACTAGCGGGAGGAACGAATGAGCAGTTCTTC.

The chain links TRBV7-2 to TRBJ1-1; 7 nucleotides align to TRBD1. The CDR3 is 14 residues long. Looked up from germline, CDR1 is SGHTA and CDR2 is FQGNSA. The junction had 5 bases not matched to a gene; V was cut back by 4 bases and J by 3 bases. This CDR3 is CASSYTGVYTEAFF. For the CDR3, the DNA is TGTGCCAGCAGCTATACAGGGGTGTACACTGAAGCTTTCTTT. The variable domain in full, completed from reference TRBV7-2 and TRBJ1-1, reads GAGVSQSPSNKVTEKGKDVELRCDPISGHTALYWYRQSLGQGLEFLIYFQGNSAPDKSGLPSDRFSAERTGGSVSTLTIQRTQQEDSAVYLCASSYTGVYTEAFFGQGTRLTVV.

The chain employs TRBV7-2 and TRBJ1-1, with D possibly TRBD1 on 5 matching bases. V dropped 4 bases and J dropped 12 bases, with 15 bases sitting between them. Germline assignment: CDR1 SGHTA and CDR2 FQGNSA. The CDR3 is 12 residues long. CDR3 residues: CASSSRGSETFF. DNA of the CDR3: TGTGCCAGCAGCTCCCGGGGGTCCGAGACTTTCTTT.

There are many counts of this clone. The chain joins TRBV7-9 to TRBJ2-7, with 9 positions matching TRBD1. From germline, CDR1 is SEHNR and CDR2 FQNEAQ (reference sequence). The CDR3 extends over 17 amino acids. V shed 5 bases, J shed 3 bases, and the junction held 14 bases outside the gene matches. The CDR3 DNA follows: TGTGCCAGCAGCCCGTACGAGCCGGGACAGGGAGGCTACGAGCAGTACTTC. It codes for CASSPYEPGQGGYEQYF.

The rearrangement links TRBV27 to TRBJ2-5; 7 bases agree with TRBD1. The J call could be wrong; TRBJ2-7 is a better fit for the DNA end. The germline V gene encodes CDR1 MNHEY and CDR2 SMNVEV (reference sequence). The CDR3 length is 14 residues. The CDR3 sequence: CASTPAGTAYEQYF. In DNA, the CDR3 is TGTGCCAGCACCCCAGCCGGGACAGCCTACGAGCAGTACTTC.

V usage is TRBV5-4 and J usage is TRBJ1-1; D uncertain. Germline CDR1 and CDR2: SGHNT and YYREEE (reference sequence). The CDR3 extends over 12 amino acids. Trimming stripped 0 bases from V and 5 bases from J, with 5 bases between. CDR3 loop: CASSLDRTEAFF. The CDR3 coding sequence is TGTGCCAGCAGCTTGGATAGAACTGAAGCTTTCTTT.

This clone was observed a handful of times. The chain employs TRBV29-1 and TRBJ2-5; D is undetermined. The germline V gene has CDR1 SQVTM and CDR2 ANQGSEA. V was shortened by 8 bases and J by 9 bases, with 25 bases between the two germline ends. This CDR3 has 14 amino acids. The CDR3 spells CSTLVSRAADAQYF. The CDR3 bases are TGCAGCACCCTAGTCAGCCGAGCCGCGGATGCCCAGTACTTC.

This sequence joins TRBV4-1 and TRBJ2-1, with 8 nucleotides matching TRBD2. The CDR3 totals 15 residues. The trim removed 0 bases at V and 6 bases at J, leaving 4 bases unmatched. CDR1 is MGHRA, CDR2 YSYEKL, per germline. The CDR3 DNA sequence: TGCGCCAGCAGCCAAGATAGAGCGGGGGTCAATGAGCAGTTCTTC. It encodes CASSQDRAGVNEQFF.

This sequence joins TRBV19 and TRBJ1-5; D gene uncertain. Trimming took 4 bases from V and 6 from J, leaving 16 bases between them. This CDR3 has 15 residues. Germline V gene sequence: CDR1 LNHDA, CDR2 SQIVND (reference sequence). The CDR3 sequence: CASSKAYRPVQPQHF. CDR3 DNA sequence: TGTGCCAGTAGTAAAGCATACAGACCGGTTCAGCCCCAGCATTTT.

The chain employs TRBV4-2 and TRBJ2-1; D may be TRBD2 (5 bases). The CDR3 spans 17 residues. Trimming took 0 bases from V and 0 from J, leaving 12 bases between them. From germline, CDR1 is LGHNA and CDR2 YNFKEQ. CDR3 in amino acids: CASSQEWRALSYNEQFF. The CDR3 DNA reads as TGTGCCAGCAGCCAAGAGTGGCGGGCGCTCTCCTACAATGAGCAGTTCTTC.

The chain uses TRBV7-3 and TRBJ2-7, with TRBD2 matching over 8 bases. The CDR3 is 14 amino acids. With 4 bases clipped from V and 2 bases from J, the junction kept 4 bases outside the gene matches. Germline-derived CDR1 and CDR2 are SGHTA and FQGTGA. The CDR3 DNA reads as TGTGCCAGCAGCTCCCAAGCGGGAGCCTACGAGCAGTACTTC. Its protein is CASSSQAGAYEQYF.

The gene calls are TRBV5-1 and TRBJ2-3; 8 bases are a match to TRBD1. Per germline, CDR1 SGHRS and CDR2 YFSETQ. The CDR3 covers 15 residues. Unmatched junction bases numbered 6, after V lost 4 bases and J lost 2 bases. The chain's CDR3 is CASSKGTGLTDTQYF. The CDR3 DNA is TGCGCCAGCAGCAAAGGGACAGGACTCACAGATACGCAGTATTTT. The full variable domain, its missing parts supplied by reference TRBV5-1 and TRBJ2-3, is KAGVTQTPRYLIKTRGQQVTLSCSPISGHRSVSWYQQTPGQGLQFLFEYFSETQRNKGNFPGRFSGRQFSNSRSEMNVSTLELGDSALYLCASSKGTGLTDTQYFGPGTRLTVL.

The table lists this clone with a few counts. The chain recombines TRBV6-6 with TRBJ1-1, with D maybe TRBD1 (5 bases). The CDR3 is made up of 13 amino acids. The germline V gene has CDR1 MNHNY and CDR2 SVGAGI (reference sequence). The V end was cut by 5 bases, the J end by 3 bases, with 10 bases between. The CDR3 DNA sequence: TGTGCCAGCAGTCCCCAGGGATACACTGAAGCTTTCTTT. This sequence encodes CASSPQGYTEAFF.

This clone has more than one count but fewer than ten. The CDR3 sequence is CASSLPGQGYNEQFF. CDR3 sequence (DNA): TGTGCCAGCAGTTTACCGGGACAGGGTTACAATGAGCAGTTCTTC. The J gene is TRBJ2-1, the V gene TRBV27, with 9 positions matching TRBD1. V dropped 2 bases and J dropped 4; count of bases not matched to a gene: 3. Per the germline V gene, CDR1 is MNHEY and CDR2 is SMNVEV (reference sequence). The CDR3 loop spans 15 amino acids.

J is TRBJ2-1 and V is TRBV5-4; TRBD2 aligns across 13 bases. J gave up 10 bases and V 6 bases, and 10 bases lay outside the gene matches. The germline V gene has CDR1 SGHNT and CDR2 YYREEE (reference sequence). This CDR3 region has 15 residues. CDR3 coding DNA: TGTGCCAGCACCACCGGACTAGCGGGAGTCTACGAGCAGTTCTTC. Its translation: CASTTGLAGVYEQFF.

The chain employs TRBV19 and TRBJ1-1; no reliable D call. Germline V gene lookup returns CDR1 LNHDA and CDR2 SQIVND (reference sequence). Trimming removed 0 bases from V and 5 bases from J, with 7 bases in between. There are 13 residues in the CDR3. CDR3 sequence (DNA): TGTGCCAGTAGTATAGATCGGTGGACTGAAGCTTTCTTT. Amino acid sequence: CASSIDRWTEAFF. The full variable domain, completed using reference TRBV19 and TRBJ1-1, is DGGITQSPKYLFRKEGQNVTLSCEQNLNHDAMYWYRQDPGQGLRLIYYSQIVNDFQKGDIAEGYSVSREKKESFPLTVTSAQKNPTAFYLCASSIDRWTEAFFGQGTRLTVV.

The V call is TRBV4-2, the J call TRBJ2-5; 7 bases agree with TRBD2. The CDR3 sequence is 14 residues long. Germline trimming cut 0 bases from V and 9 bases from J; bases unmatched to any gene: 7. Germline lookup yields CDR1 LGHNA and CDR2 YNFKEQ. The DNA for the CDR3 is TGTGCCAGCAGCCAAGATACTGGGGCGGGGGCCCAGTACTTC. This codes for CASSQDTGAGAQYF.

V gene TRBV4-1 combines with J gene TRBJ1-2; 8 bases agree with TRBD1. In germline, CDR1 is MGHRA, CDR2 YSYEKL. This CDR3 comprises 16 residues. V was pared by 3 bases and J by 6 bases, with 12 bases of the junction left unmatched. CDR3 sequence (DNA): TGCGCCAGCAGCCATTTTCTATGGACAGGGTACAATGGCTACACCTTC. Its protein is CASSHFLWTGYNGYTF.

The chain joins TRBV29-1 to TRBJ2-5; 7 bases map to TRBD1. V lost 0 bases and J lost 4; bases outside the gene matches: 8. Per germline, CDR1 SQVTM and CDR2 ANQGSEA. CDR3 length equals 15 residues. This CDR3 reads CSVEDDISGGETQYF. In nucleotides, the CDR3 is TGCAGCGTTGAAGATGATATTTCAGGGGGAGAGACCCAGTACTTC.